What follows is one T cell receptor (beta chain) and its context. The target antigen is unknown. Profiled with immunoSEQ multiplex PCR; TCRdb holds only in-frame clones, not every one. The sample has about 24,000 clones, about three fifths seen once. CDR3 length: 16 residues. Between the trimmed V and J ends, which lost 0 bases and 2 bases, there was a span of 8 bases. Germline loops: CDR1 MNHEY, CDR2 SMNVEV (reference sequence). This record belongs to a study of tumor-infiltrating lymphocytes in localized non-small cell lung cancer. Looking at the study overall: Resected tumor was paired with non-adjacent uninvolved lung from the same patient.

Study outcomes and limitations: No T-cell fraction difference was seen between IM1 and IM2 tumors. TCRbeta sequencing showed higher T cell infiltration in tumors than uninvolved lung. Recurrence-free survival showed no association with tumor T-cell fraction.

The receptor's source is a human donor with non-small cell lung cancer. The chain combines TRBV27 with TRBJ2-6; D remains ambiguous. Sequences were obtained from lung tumor tissue. The CDR3 region has the DNA TGTGCCAGCAGTTTATCGCTGGGAACTGGGGCCAACGTCCTGACTTTC. Protein product: CASSLSLGTGANVLTF.